This TCR beta chain was captured by sequencing in a study of blood T cell repertoires in COVID-19. Study in general: COVID-19 samples from acute and convalescent phases originated in the United States, Italy and Spain.

The authors' processing: Counts of nucleated cells, estimated from reference gene primer amplification, were obtained. The data were produced by immunoSEQ multiplex PCR, yet TCRdb's version contains in-frame clones alone and is incomplete. That table gives V, J and clone size, and the DNA gave D and trimming. This table has under 90,000 clones, 87% appearing once. Germline V lookup: CDR1 MDHEN, CDR2 SYDVKM. Trimming left V 6 bases short and J 8 bases short, with 16 bases between. The CDR3 consists of 13 residues. Seattle researchers signed up patients amid active infection and tracked them longitudinally.

Material: peripheral blood. The receptor was isolated from a woman between 45 and 65 years old with COVID-19, enrolled during active disease. V gene TRBV28 combines with J gene TRBJ1-2; TRBD1 is a possible D gene (6 bases). The CDR3 nucleotides read TGTGCCAGCAGCCAAAACACAGGGAGCGGCTACACCTTC. Translating gives CASSQNTGSGYTF.